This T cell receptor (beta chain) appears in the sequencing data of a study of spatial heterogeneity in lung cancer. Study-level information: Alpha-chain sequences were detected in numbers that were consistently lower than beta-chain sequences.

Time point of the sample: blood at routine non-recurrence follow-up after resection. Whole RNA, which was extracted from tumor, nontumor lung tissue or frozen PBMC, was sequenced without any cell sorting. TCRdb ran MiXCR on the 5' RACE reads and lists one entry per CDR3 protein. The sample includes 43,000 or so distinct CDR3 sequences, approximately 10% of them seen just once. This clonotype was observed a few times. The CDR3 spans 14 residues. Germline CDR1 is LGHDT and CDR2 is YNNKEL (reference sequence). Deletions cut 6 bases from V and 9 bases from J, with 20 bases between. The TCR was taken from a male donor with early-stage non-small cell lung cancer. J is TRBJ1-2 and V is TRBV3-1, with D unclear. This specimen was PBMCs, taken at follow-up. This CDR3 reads CASSPGPGGSSYTF. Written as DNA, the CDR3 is TGTGCCAGCAGTCCGGGCCCGGGAGGGAGTAGCTACACCTTC.